This T cell receptor beta chain was recovered during a study of blood T cells in healthy people across ages. Study summary: The capture of about one barcoded beta molecule per two T cells was achieved by template switching. Findings and caveats of the study: Estimates of diversity drawn from one million T cells were considered underestimates. The fall in TCR beta diversity per million T cells was roughly linear with age.

This clonotype was picked up a small number of times. Its antigen is as yet unknown. With a J-beta primer mix and a sample-barcoded 5' primer, a second PCR ran about 6 to 11 cycles. TCRdb itself ran the 5' RACE reads through MiXCR, one entry per CDR3 protein. The data hold around 780,000 distinct CDR3 sequences, with about a quarter observed a single time. Trimming at V came to 3 bases and at J to 4 bases, leaving 7 bases not matched to a gene. The CDR3 covers 15 residues. The germline V gene has CDR1 SGHVS and CDR2 FNYEAQ. The data also belong to a second study, concerning T cells of mothers and their children. That work adds: A second PCR was performed with the M1S primer. This primer added sample barcodes and 2-4 random nucleotides.

This chain joins TRBV7-6 and TRBJ1-2; 8 nucleotides match TRBD1. Sequencing was done on a sample of blood. This receptor was obtained from a boy aged 5-17 years in good health. CDR3 sequence (DNA): TGTGCCAGCAGCTTGTCCTCTGACAGGGGCTATGGCTACACCTTC. Residues: CASSLSSDRGYGYTF.